The 6 T cell receptor beta chains listed next were all sequenced from one sample in a study of Graves' ophthalmopathy and Graves' hyperthyroidism. Amplification of the TCR beta CDR3 regions used RNA transcripts (as template). First-round RT-PCR used HTBI primers; second-round multiplex PCR followed. TCRdb processed the multiplex PCR reads anew with MiXCR; each CDR3 protein has one entry. The sample yields hundreds of thousands of distinct CDR3 sequences, approximately 39% seen once. The sequenced sample consisted of peripheral blood. All receptors derive from an adult man with Graves' ophthalmopathy.

This clonotype was picked up many times. V usage is TRBV7-9 and J usage is TRBJ1-4; D perhaps matches TRBD1 (6 bases). Trimming took off 2 bases at V and 1 base at J, with 14 bases between the two ends. The CDR3 sequence is 17 residues long. Germline-derived CDR1 and CDR2 are SEHNR and FQNEAQ (reference sequence). The CDR3 region is CASSLPDSSKTNEKLFF. In DNA form, the CDR3 reads TGTGCCAGCAGCTTACCGGACAGTTCGAAAACTAATGAAAAACTGTTTTTT. Supplemented by reference TRBV7-9 and TRBJ1-4, the full variable domain reads DTGVSQNPRHKITKRGQNVTFRCDPISEHNRLYWYRQTLGQGPEFLTYFQNEAQLEKSRLLSDRFSAERPKGSFSTLEIQRTEQGDSAMYLCASSLPDSSKTNEKLFFGSGTQLSVL.

This chain links TRBV19 with TRBJ2-5, with 12 bases identical to TRBD1. The CDR3 is 19 amino acids. The germline CDR1 and CDR2 sequences are LNHDA and SQIVND (reference sequence). J lost 2 bases, V lost 3 bases, and 13 bases had no gene match. The CDR3 DNA follows: TGTGCCAGTAGTATCGACCCCCCGGGACAGGGGGCGAAACAAGAGACCCAGTACTTC. The encoded protein is CASSIDPPGQGAKQETQYF.

This clonotype showed up many times. The CDR3: CASSNDLLIGYTF. The CDR3 nucleotides are TGTGCCAGCAGCAACGACCTATTGATAGGCTACACCTTC. J is TRBJ1-2 and V is TRBV7-9; D uncertain. Between the trimmed V and J ends, which lost 5 bases and 8 bases, there was a span of 15 bases. The germline V gene encodes CDR1 SEHNR and CDR2 FQNEAQ (reference sequence). The CDR3 consists of 13 residues.

The chain joins TRBV4-3 to TRBJ2-3, with D hard to call. Looked up from germline, CDR1 is LGHNA and CDR2 is YSLEER. The V and J ends lost 0 bases and 4 bases respectively, with 5 bases between them. The CDR3 is 13 residues long. The CDR3 bases are TGCGCCAGCAGCCAAGATGGAGCAGATACGCAGTATTTT. Encoded protein: CASSQDGADTQYF.

This clonotype was detected many times. This sequence joins TRBV6-5 and TRBJ2-7; possible D gene TRBD1, 5 bases. CDR1 and CDR2 from the germline V gene are MNHEY and SVGAGI. Between the trimmed V and J ends, which lost 6 bases and 3 bases, there was a span of 12 bases. The CDR3 length is 13 residues. The CDR3 nucleotides read TGTGCCAGCAGCTCCGGACACGTCTACGAGCAGTACTTC. Translating it yields CASSSGHVYEQYF.

J is TRBJ1-5 and V is TRBV4-2; D unclear. V was trimmed by 1 base and J by 11 bases, leaving 9 bases between them. The CDR3 runs to 12 residues. Per germline, CDR1 LGHNA and CDR2 YNFKEQ. CDR3 DNA: TGTGCCAGCAGCCAAGCGTGGGAGACCCAGCATTTT. Translated, it gives CASSQAWETQHF.